Described below is a single TCR beta chain sequence and its context. The protocol was immunoSEQ multiplex PCR, while the TCRdb copy is restricted to in-frame clones and leaves out a portion. This sample has about 200,000 clones, with about 86% found just once. This sample is part of a study of blood T cell repertoires in COVID-19. Study information: The study drew acute and convalescent COVID-19 samples from the United States, Italy and Spain. Sources were T cells, B-cell-depleted T cells, or PBMCs; the material itself was cDNA or gDNA.

The CDR3 is made up of 17 amino acids. Trimming pared 0 bases from V and 3 bases from J, leaving 15 bases between. CDR1 is LGHDT, CDR2 YNNKEL, per germline (reference sequence). The chain recombines TRBV3-1 (or the pseudogene TRBV3-2) with TRBJ1-5; D remains ambiguous. The material sequenced was peripheral blood. This TCR was sampled from a woman in her 70s with acute or convalescent COVID-19. The CDR3 sequence: CASSQDWTSGLNQPQHF. CDR3 sequence (DNA): TGTGCCAGCAGCCAAGATTGGACTTCCGGACTCAATCAGCCCCAGCATTTT.